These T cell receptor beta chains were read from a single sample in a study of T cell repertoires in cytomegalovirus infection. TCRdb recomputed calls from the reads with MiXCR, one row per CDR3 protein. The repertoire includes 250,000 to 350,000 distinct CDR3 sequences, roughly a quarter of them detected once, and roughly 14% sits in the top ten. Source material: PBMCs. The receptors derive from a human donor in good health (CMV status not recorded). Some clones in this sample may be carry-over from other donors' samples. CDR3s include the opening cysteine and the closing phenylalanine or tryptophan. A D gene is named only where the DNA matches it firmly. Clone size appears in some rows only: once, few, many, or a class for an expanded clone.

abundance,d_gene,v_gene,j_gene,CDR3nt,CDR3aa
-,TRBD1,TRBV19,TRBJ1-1,TGTGCCAGTAGTTCGTTGGGACAGGGGGGTACTGAAGCTTTCTTT,CASSSLGQGGTEAFF
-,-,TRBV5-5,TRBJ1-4,TGTGCCAGCAGCTTGATCAGGGCGGGTGAAAAACTGTTTTTT,CASSLIRAGEKLFF
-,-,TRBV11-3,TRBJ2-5,TGTGCCAGCAGCTTAGATTCGCTGGGTTCGGAGACCCAGTACTTC,CASSLDSLGSETQYF
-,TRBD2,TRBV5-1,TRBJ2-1,TGCGCCAGCAGCCCGACAGGACTAGCGGGAATTAATGAGCAGTTCTTC,CASSPTGLAGINEQFF
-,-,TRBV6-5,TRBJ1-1,TGTGCCAGCAGTTACTCGACACACACTGAAGCTTTCTTT,CASSYSTHTEAFF
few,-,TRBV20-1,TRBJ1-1,TGCAGTGCTAGAAAGTCTGAAAATGCTGAAGCTTTCTTT,CSARKSENAEAFF
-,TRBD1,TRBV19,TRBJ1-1,TGTGCCAGTAGGCTATGGACAGGGGTGAACACTGAAGCTTTCTTT,CASRLWTGVNTEAFF
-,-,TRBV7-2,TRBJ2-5,TGTGCCAGCAGCTTACGGACTCATCAAGAGACCCAGTACTTC,CASSLRTHQETQYF
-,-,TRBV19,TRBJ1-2,TGTGCCAGCCTCCCCAGGGCTCTCGCTTCTAACTATGGCTACACCTTC,CASLPRALASNYGYTF
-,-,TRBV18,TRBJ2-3,TGTGCCAGCTCACCAGCGAGTCAGGGTTGGACAGATACGCAGTATTTT,CASSPASQGWTDTQYF
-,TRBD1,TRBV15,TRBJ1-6,TGTGCCACCAGCACTCCCACCGACAGGGTCAAGAATTCACCCCTCCACTTT,CATSTPTDRVKNSPLHF
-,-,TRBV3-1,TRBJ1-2,TGTGCCAGCAGCCAAGACCGGGGGACATACTATGGCTACACCTTC,CASSQDRGTYYGYTF
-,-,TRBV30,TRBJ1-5,TGTGCCTGGAGGGGGGTCGGTCAGCCCCAGCATTTT,CAWRGVGQPQHF
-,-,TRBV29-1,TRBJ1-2,TGCAGCGTTGAAGGCGCCCCTAATGGCTACACCTTC,CSVEGAPNGYTF
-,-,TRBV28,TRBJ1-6,TGTGCCAGCATCTCCCCAGGAGGTAATTCACCCCTCCACTTT,CASISPGGNSPLHF
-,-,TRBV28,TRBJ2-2,TGTGCCAGCAGTCGTGCCCCCCCCGGGGAGCTGTTTTTT,CASSRAPPGELFF
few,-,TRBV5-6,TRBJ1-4,TGTGCCAGCACCATAGGGTCGGCTAATGAAAAACTGTTTTTT,CASTIGSANEKLFF
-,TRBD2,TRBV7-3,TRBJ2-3,TGTGCCAGCAGCTTAAGGCTAGCGGGGGCCAGCACAGATACGCAGTATTTT,CASSLRLAGASTDTQYF
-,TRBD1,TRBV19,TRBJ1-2,TGTGCCAGTAGTATTAGAGGGGACAGATACTATGGCTACACCTTC,CASSIRGDRYYGYTF
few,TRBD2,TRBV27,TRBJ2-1,TGTGCCAGCAGTTTCTTGACTAGCGGATTCTACAATGAGCAGTTCTTC,CASSFLTSGFYNEQFF
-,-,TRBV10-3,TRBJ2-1,TGTGCCATCAGTGGCTTGAGGGATGAGCAGTTCTTC,CAISGLRDEQFF
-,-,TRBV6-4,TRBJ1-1,TGTGCCAGCAGTGAGGCAGGGAGCACTGAAGCTTTCTTT,CASSEAGSTEAFF
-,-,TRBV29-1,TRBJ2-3,TGCAGCGTTGGAAACGACTATACGCAGTATTTT,CSVGNDYTQYF
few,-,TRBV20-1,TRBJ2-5,TGCAGTGCTAGGGGAGGGGGGCAAGAGACCCAGTACTTC,CSARGGGQETQYF
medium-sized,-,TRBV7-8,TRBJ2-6,TGTGCCAGCAGCTTAGGACACTCTGGGGCCAACGTCCTGACTTTC,CASSLGHSGANVLTF
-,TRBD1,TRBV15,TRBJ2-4,TGTGCCACCAGCGCAACAGGGGGCGAGGGCATTCAGTACTTC,CATSATGGEGIQYF
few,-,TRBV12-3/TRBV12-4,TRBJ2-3,TGTGCCAGCAGTTTCCCCAGGGGACCCAGCACAGATACGCAGTATTTT,CASSFPRGPSTDTQYF
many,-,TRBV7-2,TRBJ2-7,TGTGCCAGCAGCTTAAACAGAAACTACGAGCAGTACTTC,CASSLNRNYEQYF
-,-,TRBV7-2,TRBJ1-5,TGTGCCAGCAGCCTCGCGGGTCCCCTCAATCTGCCCCAGCATTTT,CASSLAGPLNLPQHF
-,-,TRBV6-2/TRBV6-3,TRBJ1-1,TGTGCCAGCAGCAATCCCGTGGTATACAGCGAAGCTTTCTTT,CASSNPVVYSEAFF
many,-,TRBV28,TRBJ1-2,TGTGCCAGCAGTTTACGGACAGTAAACTATGGCTACACCTTC,CASSLRTVNYGYTF
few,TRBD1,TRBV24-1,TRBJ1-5,TGTGCCACCCGAGGGACAGGGGGAAATCAGCCCCAGCATTTT,CATRGTGGNQPQHF
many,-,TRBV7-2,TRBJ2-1,TGTGCCAGCAGCGGACTCGCCCTAGTGAAGCAGTTCTTC,CASSGLALVKQFF
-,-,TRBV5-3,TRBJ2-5,TGTGCCAGCAGCTCACCGGGACGGCTCCAAGAGACCCAGTACTTC,CASSSPGRLQETQYF
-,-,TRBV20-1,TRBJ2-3,TGCAGTGCTATCCAGGGGACACCCACAGATACGCAGTATTTT,CSAIQGTPTDTQYF
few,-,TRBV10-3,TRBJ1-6,TGTGCCATCAAATCGGGGTTAAATAATTCACCCCTCCACTTT,CAIKSGLNNSPLHF
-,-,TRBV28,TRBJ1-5,TGTGCCAGCAGCCCTCATTTCAAGGCCCAGCATTTT,CASSPHFKAQHF
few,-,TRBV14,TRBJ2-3,TGTGCCAGCAGCCAAGATCAGAGGACAGATACGCAGTATTTT,CASSQDQRTDTQYF
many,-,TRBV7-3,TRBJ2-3,TGTGCCAGCAGCCCTAACGGGGCTCCCAGGGATACGCAGTATTTT,CASSPNGAPRDTQYF
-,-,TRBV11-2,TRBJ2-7,TGTGCCAGCAGCTTAGAGGTGACTTTAACCTACGAGCAGTACTTC,CASSLEVTLTYEQYF
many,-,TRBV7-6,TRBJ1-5,TGTGCCAGCAGCCCACTCCCTGCGGGGGGAGCTAATATTCAGAATCAGCCCCAGCATTTT,CASSPLPAGGANIQNQPQHF
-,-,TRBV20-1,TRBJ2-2,TGCAGTGCCGCAGACCCATCGAACACCGGGGAGCTGTTTTTT,CSAADPSNTGELFF
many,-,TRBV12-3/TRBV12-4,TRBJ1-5,TGTGCCAGCAGCCCTCAGGGGAATCAGCCCCAGCATTTT,CASSPQGNQPQHF
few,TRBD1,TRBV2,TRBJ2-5,TGTGCCAGCAGTGAAAGGGACAGGTTCCAAGAGACCCAGTACTTC,CASSERDRFQETQYF
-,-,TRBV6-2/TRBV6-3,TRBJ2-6,TGTGCCAGCAGTTACAAGGGCTCCTGGTCCGGGGCCAACGTCCTGACTTTC,CASSYKGSWSGANVLTF
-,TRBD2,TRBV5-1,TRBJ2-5,TGCGCCAGCAGTGCAGCGACTAGCCTGTACCAAGAGACCCAGTACTTC,CASSAATSLYQETQYF
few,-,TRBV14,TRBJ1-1,TGTGCCAGCAGCCAAGGTAGGGAGGCAGCTTTCTTT,CASSQGREAAFF
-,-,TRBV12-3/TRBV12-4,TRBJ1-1,TGTGCCAGCACGCTGGGGGGGGGGAAAGCTTTCTTT,CASTLGGGKAFF
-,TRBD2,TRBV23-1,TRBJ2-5,TGCGCCAGCAGTACCCCCCCCCCCAGTGAGCGGGAGGGAAGGGAGACCCAGTACTTC,CASSTPPPSEREGRETQYF